This T cell receptor (beta chain) stems from a study of cytomegalovirus exposure and HLA in healthy donors. Germline-derived CDR1 and CDR2 are SGHNT and YYREEE (reference sequence). The CDR3 contains 17 residues. Trimming removed 2 bases from V and 8 bases from J; junction bases left unmatched: 14. The PCR contained 60 Vbeta and 13 Jbeta primers. The protocol was immunoSEQ multiplex PCR, while the TCRdb copy is restricted to in-frame clones and leaves out a portion. The sample holds under 200,000 clones, 75% to 90% seen once. This receptor was obtained from a boy aged 2 to 10 in good health and CMV-seronegative. Sequencing was performed on PBMCs. This chain uses TRBV5-4 with TRBJ2-1; 9 bases fit TRBD2. The CDR3 coding sequence is TGTGCCAGCAGCTTCAAAACGGGACTAGCTTTGTTCGATGAGCAGTTCTTC. Translated, it gives CASSFKTGLALFDEQFF.